This T cell receptor beta chain was sequenced in a study of blood T cells in healthy people across ages. This CDR3 is 13 amino acids long. The V gene's germline CDR1 is SGHRS and CDR2 YFSETQ. V lost 6 bases and J lost 0, with 7 bases in between. A note on this clonotype: Its antigen is unidentified.

Primed by a sample-barcoded 5' primer and a J-beta primer mix, a second PCR proceeded for about 6 to 11 cycles. A single record per CDR3 protein comes from TCRdb applying MiXCR to the 5' RACE reads. The data hold fewer than 1,200,000 distinct CDR3 sequences, with 20% to 25% observed a single time. Study outcomes and limitations: Older individuals had lower TCR beta diversity per million T cells (the decline was roughly linear).

The same data also went into a second study, on T cells of mothers and their children. As that study records: Barcodes for each sample and 2-4 random nucleotides were added by the M1S primer used in the second PCR. Overlap ran slightly, non-significantly higher for related than unrelated mother-child pairs.

V gene TRBV5-1 combines with J gene TRBJ2-1, with D perhaps TRBD2 (5 bases). The sequencing sample was made of blood. This TCR was recovered from a girl aged 2-10 years in good health. Written as DNA, the CDR3 is TGCGCCAGCATAACTAGCTCCTACAATGAGCAGTTCTTC. It yields the protein CASITSSYNEQFF.